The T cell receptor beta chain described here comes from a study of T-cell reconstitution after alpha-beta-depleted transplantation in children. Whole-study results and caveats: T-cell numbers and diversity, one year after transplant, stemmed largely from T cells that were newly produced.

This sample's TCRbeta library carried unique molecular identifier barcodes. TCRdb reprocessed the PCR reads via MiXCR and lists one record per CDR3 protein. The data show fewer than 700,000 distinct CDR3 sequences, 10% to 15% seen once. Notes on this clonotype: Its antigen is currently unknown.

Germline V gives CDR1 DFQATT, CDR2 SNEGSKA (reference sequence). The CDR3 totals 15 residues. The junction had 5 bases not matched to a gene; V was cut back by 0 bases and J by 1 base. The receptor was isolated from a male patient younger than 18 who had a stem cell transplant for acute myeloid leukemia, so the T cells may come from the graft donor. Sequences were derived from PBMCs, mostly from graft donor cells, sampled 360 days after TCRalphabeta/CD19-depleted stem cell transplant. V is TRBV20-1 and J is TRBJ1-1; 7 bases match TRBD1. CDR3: CSARDLRQGNTEAFF. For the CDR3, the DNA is TGCAGTGCTAGAGATCTAAGACAGGGGAACACTGAAGCTTTCTTT.